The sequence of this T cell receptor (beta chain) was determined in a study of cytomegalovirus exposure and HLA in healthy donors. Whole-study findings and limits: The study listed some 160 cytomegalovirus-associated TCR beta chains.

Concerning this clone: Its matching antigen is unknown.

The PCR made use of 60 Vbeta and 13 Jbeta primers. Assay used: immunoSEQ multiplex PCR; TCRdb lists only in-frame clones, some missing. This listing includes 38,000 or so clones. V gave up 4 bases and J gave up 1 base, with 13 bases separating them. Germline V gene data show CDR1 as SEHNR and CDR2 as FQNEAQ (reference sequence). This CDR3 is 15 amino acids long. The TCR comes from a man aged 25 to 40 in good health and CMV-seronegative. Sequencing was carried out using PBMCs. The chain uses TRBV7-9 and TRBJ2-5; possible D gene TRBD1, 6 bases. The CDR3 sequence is CASSSSQGTQETQYF. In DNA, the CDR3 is TGTGCCAGCAGCTCCTCCCAGGGGACCCAAGAGACCCAGTACTTC.